This record covers a single T cell receptor beta chain. This record belongs to a study of blood T cell repertoires in COVID-19. Study-wide context: Both acute and convalescent COVID-19 samples were obtained from the United States, Italy and Spain. From T cells, B-cell-depleted T cells, or PBMCs came the material, which was cDNA or gDNA.

Source study methods: Scientists estimated how many nucleated cells there were by amplifying reference gene primers. Some clones are missing from TCRdb's copy, which holds only in-frame ones; the method was immunoSEQ multiplex PCR. D and trimming come from the DNA, and the V and J calls and clone size come from that table. The table records under 200,000 clones, about 85% of them present only once. Germline CDR1 reads SGHAT; CDR2 reads FQNNGV. The CDR3 spans 14 residues. Trimming removed 5 bases from V and 4 bases from J; junction bases left unmatched: 7. Sequenced material: peripheral blood. This chain connects TRBV11-2 to TRBJ2-5; 7 bases map to TRBD1. The receptor was isolated from a man aged 40-50 years with acute or convalescent COVID-19. The CDR3 nucleotides are TGTGCCAGCAGCCCTACAGGGGCCGGAGAGACCCAGTACTTC. Residues: CASSPTGAGETQYF.